This is a list of T cell receptor beta chains from one sample in a study of shared T cell receptors in the human thymus. Method: immunoSEQ multiplex PCR; TCRdb's copy keeps in-frame clones and lacks some. This repertoire shows 500,000 to 750,000 clones, roughly 90% found once; its top ten account for approximately 0.011%. The same sample was also used in a study of human thymus T cells.

Sequenced sample: thymocytes. The receptors shown here come from a boy younger than two with a congenital heart defect. CDR3s include the opening cysteine and the closing phenylalanine or tryptophan. Fields, in order: CDR3 length, clone size, D gene, J gene, V gene, CDR3 DNA, CDR3 protein. D genes are given only for firm matches. Only part of the rows carry a size: once, few, many, or a class if the clone is expanded.

len: 14; abundance: few; d_gene: .; j_gene: TRBJ2-5; v_gene: TRBV7-4; CDR3nt: TGTGCCAGCAGCTTTCCGGGAAAGGGAGAGACCCAGTACTTC; CDR3aa: CASSFPGKGETQYF
len: 16; abundance: .; d_gene: TRBD1; j_gene: TRBJ2-7; v_gene: TRBV2; CDR3nt: TGTGCCAGCAGTGAAGCGTGGGGACAGCCCACCTACGAGCAGTACTTC; CDR3aa: CASSEAWGQPTYEQYF
len: 18; abundance: .; d_gene: TRBD1; j_gene: TRBJ1-5; v_gene: TRBV19; CDR3nt: TGTGCCAGTAGTAGGACGGACAGGGGACCTTATAGCAATCAGCCCCAGCATTTT; CDR3aa: CASSRTDRGPYSNQPQHF
len: 15; abundance: .; d_gene: .; j_gene: TRBJ1-2; v_gene: TRBV6-1; CDR3nt: TGTGCCAGCAGTGAAACAGAAGCAAGGGGCTATGGCTACACCTTC; CDR3aa: CASSETEARGYGYTF
len: 17; abundance: .; d_gene: TRBD2; j_gene: TRBJ2-1; v_gene: TRBV5-1; CDR3nt: TGCGCCAGCAGCTTGGCCGGGTGGCTAGCGGGGATGGGTGAGCAGTTCTTC; CDR3aa: CASSLAGWLAGMGEQFF
len: 18; abundance: .; d_gene: TRBD2; j_gene: TRBJ2-3; v_gene: TRBV7-9; CDR3nt: TGTGCCAGCAGCTCGCCGGTGTGGACTAGCGGATTCACAGATACGCAGTATTTT; CDR3aa: CASSSPVWTSGFTDTQYF
len: 15; abundance: .; d_gene: .; j_gene: TRBJ2-7; v_gene: TRBV4-2; CDR3nt: TGTGCCAGCAGCCAAGATCAAGGACTCCTCTACGAGCAGTACTTC; CDR3aa: CASSQDQGLLYEQYF
len: 13; abundance: .; d_gene: .; j_gene: TRBJ1-2; v_gene: TRBV4-1; CDR3nt: TGCGCCAGCGCCCCTGACACAATCGGGAGAGACACCTTC; CDR3aa: CASAPDTIGRDTF
len: 18; abundance: .; d_gene: TRBD2; j_gene: TRBJ2-7; v_gene: TRBV28; CDR3nt: TGTGCCAGCAGTTTATATGCTAGCGGGAGAAAGAGAGGTTGCGAGCAGTACTTC; CDR3aa: CASSLYASGRKRGCEQYF
len: 17; abundance: .; d_gene: TRBD2; j_gene: TRBJ2-3; v_gene: TRBV4-1; CDR3nt: TGCGCCAGCAGCCAACCTCAGCGGGAGCCTAGCACAGATACGCAGTATTTT; CDR3aa: CASSQPQREPSTDTQYF
len: 17; abundance: few; d_gene: TRBD1; j_gene: TRBJ2-1; v_gene: TRBV4-3; CDR3nt: TGCGCCAGCAGCCAAGAGGCAGGGGGCAAAAACAGCAATGAGCAGTTCTTC; CDR3aa: CASSQEAGGKNSNEQFF
len: 18; abundance: .; d_gene: .; j_gene: TRBJ1-5; v_gene: TRBV19; CDR3nt: TGTGCCAGTAGCGTATCCGGCAGGGATGTTTATAGCAATCAGCCCCAGCATTTT; CDR3aa: CASSVSGRDVYSNQPQHF
len: 18; abundance: .; d_gene: TRBD2; j_gene: TRBJ2-5; v_gene: TRBV5-4; CDR3nt: TGTGCCAGCAGCTTGGTAATAGCGGGAGGAAACTCGTCGGAGACCCAGTACTTC; CDR3aa: CASSLVIAGGNSSETQYF
len: 19; abundance: .; d_gene: TRBD2; j_gene: TRBJ2-1; v_gene: TRBV14; CDR3nt: TGTGCCAGCAGCCCCCATCCCCCCATAGCGGGAGGGGGATACAATGAGCAGTTCTTC; CDR3aa: CASSPHPPIAGGGYNEQFF
len: 14; abundance: .; d_gene: .; j_gene: TRBJ2-1; v_gene: TRBV7-3; CDR3nt: TGTGCCAGCAGCTTTGACAGCTCCTACAATGAGCAGTTCTTC; CDR3aa: CASSFDSSYNEQFF
len: 18; abundance: .; d_gene: TRBD2; j_gene: TRBJ2-2; v_gene: TRBV4-3; CDR3nt: TGCGCCAGCAGCCGTGGGACTAGCGGGAGGGCGGGCACCGGGGAGCTGTTTTTT; CDR3aa: CASSRGTSGRAGTGELFF
len: 15; abundance: .; d_gene: TRBD2; j_gene: TRBJ2-7; v_gene: TRBV10-3; CDR3nt: TGTGCCATCAGTGAGGAAACTAGCGGGACGAACGAGCAGTACTTC; CDR3aa: CAISEETSGTNEQYF
len: 20; abundance: .; d_gene: TRBD2; j_gene: TRBJ2-1; v_gene: TRBV4-3; CDR3nt: TGCGCCAGCAGCCAAAAAGATGGGGCCCGAGGGCGGGAGGGCCCCAATGAGCAGTTCTTC; CDR3aa: CASSQKDGARGREGPNEQFF
len: 18; abundance: .; d_gene: .; j_gene: TRBJ2-1; v_gene: TRBV4-3; CDR3nt: TGCGCCAGCAGCCAAGAGAAGAGGTCTGGGGGCCCCTACAATGAGCAGTTCTTC; CDR3aa: CASSQEKRSGGPYNEQFF
len: 14; abundance: .; d_gene: TRBD1; j_gene: TRBJ2-7; v_gene: TRBV5-6; CDR3nt: TGTGCCAGCAGTCGACAGGGGTTAACCTACGAGCAGTACTTC; CDR3aa: CASSRQGLTYEQYF
len: 12; abundance: .; d_gene: TRBD2; j_gene: TRBJ2-1; v_gene: TRBV28; CDR3nt: TGTGCCAGCGGGACTAGCGGGCGTGAGCAGTTCTTC; CDR3aa: CASGTSGREQFF